Presented here are 22 T cell receptor beta chains from one specimen sequenced in a study of T cells in Graves' hyperthyroidism and ophthalmopathy. What was amplified from RNA transcripts were TCR beta CDR3 regions. HTBI primers were employed in a first-round RT-PCR of the TCR CDR3. TCRdb ran MiXCR on the multiplex PCR reads and lists one entry per CDR3 protein. The sample carries roughly 510,000 distinct CDR3 sequences, around 50% recorded once. Sample: peripheral blood or thyroid tissue (not recorded which). Receptors originate from an adult woman with Graves' disease, either hyperthyroidism or ophthalmopathy (not recorded which).

This clonotype has at least ten counts. The chain joins TRBV18 to TRBJ2-5; a weak D match, TRBD1 (5 bases). CDR1 is KGHSH and CDR2 is LQKENI in the germline V gene. This CDR3 is 13 amino acids long. Trimming took off 8 bases at V and 2 bases at J, with 12 bases between the two ends. The CDR3 here is CASSPRQQETQYF. The CDR3 DNA follows: TGTGCCAGCAGCCCAAGACAGCAAGAGACCCAGTACTTC.

CDR3 amino acids: CSWRQGAAQPQHF. The CDR3 DNA reads as TGCAGCTGGAGACAGGGGGCCGCGCAGCCCCAGCATTTT. This chain connects TRBV29-1 to TRBJ1-5; 10 positions agree with TRBD1. The CDR3 consists of 13 residues. With V trimmed by 8 bases and J by 7 bases, 8 bases remained unmatched. The germline V gene has CDR1 SQVTM and CDR2 ANQGSEA.

V and J are TRBV12-3 or TRBV12-4 and TRBJ2-7, with a tentative D call TRBD2 (6 bases). The V gene lost 4 bases and the J gene lost 2 bases, with 21 bases spanning the gap. The CDR3 contains 17 residues. Written as DNA, the CDR3 is TGTGCCAGCAGTTCCGGCCTCGGAGGGAGAGGAACCTACGAGCAGTACTTC. This translates into CASSSGLGGRGTYEQYF.

This clonotype was picked up many times. V is TRBV7-2 and J is TRBJ1-5; no reliable D call. Germline V gene lookup returns CDR1 SGHTA and CDR2 FQGNSA. Trimming removed 0 bases at V and 2 bases at J, with 11 bases between. CDR3 length: 16 amino acids. The CDR3 loop reads CASSLAPGSGNQPQHF. CDR3 bases: TGTGCCAGCAGCTTAGCGCCAGGAAGTGGCAATCAGCCCCAGCATTTT.

The chain joins TRBV11-1 to TRBJ1-1; D unclear. Germline CDR1 and CDR2: SGHAT and FQDESV (reference sequence). The CDR3 loop spans 12 amino acids. V was shortened by 5 bases and J by 11 bases, with 15 bases between the two germline ends. CDR3 protein: CASSPTDLEAFF. CDR3 nucleotides: TGTGCCAGCAGCCCAACGGACCTAGAGGCTTTCTTT.

This clonotype was observed a handful of times. This chain links TRBV28 with TRBJ1-6, with a tentative D call TRBD1 (5 bases). CDR3 length equals 14 residues. With 6 bases removed from V and 8 bases from J, the gap between germline ends came to 14 bases. Per germline, CDR1 MDHEN and CDR2 SYDVKM. CDR3 sequence (DNA): TGTGCCAGCAGGGACACTTATACAGATTCACCCCTCCACTTT. It translates to CASRDTYTDSPLHF.

The chain is built from TRBV11-2 and TRBJ2-7; D perhaps matches TRBD2 (5 bases). Looked up from germline, CDR1 is SGHAT and CDR2 is FQNNGV. The CDR3 runs to 14 residues. V was pared by 5 bases and J by 3 bases, with 14 bases between. The CDR3 loop is CASSPISGVYEQYF. In nucleotides, the CDR3 is TGTGCCAGCAGCCCTATTTCCGGGGTCTACGAGCAGTACTTC.

This sequence joins TRBV7-9 and TRBJ1-6, with 8 bases aligning to TRBD1. The trim removed 6 bases at V and 9 bases at J, leaving 19 bases unmatched. This CDR3 comprises 18 residues. Germline V gene sequence: CDR1 SEHNR, CDR2 FQNEAQ (reference sequence). In DNA form, the CDR3 reads TGTGCCAGCAGTTCGTGGGACAGGAACGCCGGGGAGATTTCACCCCTCCACTTT. Protein: CASSSWDRNAGEISPLHF.

This clonotype was observed once. This chain's CDR3 is CSVVLRQETQYF. The CDR3, as DNA: TGCAGCGTTGTGCTGCGTCAAGAGACCCAGTACTTC. The chain joins TRBV29-1 to TRBJ2-1, with unresolved D. Near its end, the DNA agrees better with TRBJ2-5, so the J call may be wrong. CDR3 length: 12 amino acids. Germline CDR1 SQVTM, CDR2 ANQGSEA.

This chain uses TRBV29-1 with TRBJ1-1, with a weak D call TRBD1 (6 bases). Germline CDR1 and CDR2: SQVTM and ANQGSEA. CDR3 size: 14 residues. Trimming shortened V by 7 bases and J by 0 bases, and 15 bases separated the two germline ends. DNA for the CDR3: TGCAGCGGGACTTGGACAGCGATGAACACTGAAGCTTTCTTT. Its translation is CSGTWTAMNTEAFF.

This clonotype was observed at least ten times. J is TRBJ1-5 and V is TRBV25-1; TRBD1 matches 8 bases. The germline V gene encodes CDR1 MGHDK and CDR2 SYGVNS. CDR3 length equals 17 residues. V trimming: 4 bases; J trimming: 4 bases; junction bases outside the gene matches: 12. Here the CDR3 DNA reads TGTGCCAGCAGTGCTAGAGCGCCGGACAGGGAGAATCAGCCCCAGCATTTT. It translates to CASSARAPDRENQPQHF.

The V and J genes are TRBV7-2 and TRBJ1-6; D call uncertain. CDR1 is SGHTA and CDR2 is FQGNSA in the germline V gene. The germline V and J ends were trimmed by 0 bases and 13 bases, with 13 bases remaining between them. The CDR3 has 14 amino acids. The CDR3 bases are TGTGCCAGCAGCTTAGCAGGTTTTGGTCAGCCCCTCCACTTT. The encoded protein is CASSLAGFGQPLHF.

About this clonotype itself: Its ends do not fully match the called genes, so a read error is possible. This chain links TRBV6-5 with TRBJ1-1; 8 bases match TRBD1. This CDR3 is built from 14 residues. Germline CDR1 and CDR2: MNHEY and SVGAGI. The CDR3 protein is CASSRGRGLTEALF. DNA of the CDR3: TGTGCCAGCAGCCGCGGCAGGGGGCTCACTGAAGCTCTCTTT.

This chain links TRBV10-2 with TRBJ2-5; 7 bases line up with TRBD1. The trim removed 2 bases at V and 4 bases at J, leaving 10 bases unmatched. CDR3 length: 16 residues. Per the germline V gene, CDR1 is WSHSY and CDR2 is SAAADI. The CDR3 DNA reads as TGCGCCAGCAGTGAGGGTTCCGTAGGGGGCGGAGAGACCCAGTACTTC. As protein: CASSEGSVGGGETQYF.

V usage is TRBV29-1 and J usage is TRBJ2-7; 7 nucleotides match TRBD2. Germline V gene sequence: CDR1 SQVTM, CDR2 ANQGSEA. The CDR3 consists of 12 residues. V lost 8 bases to trimming and J lost 4 bases; unmatched junction nucleotides: 8. CDR3 sequence reads: CSLDGGRYEQYF. The CDR3, as DNA: TGCAGCTTAGATGGCGGGAGATACGAGCAGTACTTC.

CDR3: CSWGLDVYEQYF. The CDR3 nucleotides are TGCAGCTGGGGACTAGATGTCTACGAGCAGTACTTC. The chain uses TRBV29-1 and TRBJ2-7, with 8 bases fitting TRBD2. V gave up 8 bases and J gave up 3 bases; unmatched junction bases: 6. This CDR3 is 12 amino acids long. Germline CDR1 and CDR2: SQVTM and ANQGSEA.

This clonotype was observed a handful of times. The chain uses TRBV7-9 and TRBJ1-6; TRBD1 matches 7 bases. Germline-derived CDR1 and CDR2 are SEHNR and FQNEAQ (reference sequence). V was pared by 2 bases and J by 10 bases, with 8 bases of the junction left unmatched. CDR3 length: 15 residues. CDR3 DNA: TGTGCCAGCAGCTTAACAGGGGCGCAAGTCTCACCCCTCCACTTT. Amino acids: CASSLTGAQVSPLHF. The complete variable domain, with remaining parts taken from reference TRBV7-9 and TRBJ1-6, reads DTGVSQNPRHKITKRGQNVTFRCDPISEHNRLYWYRQTLGQGPEFLTYFQNEAQLEKSRLLSDRFSAERPKGSFSTLEIQRTEQGDSAMYLCASSLTGAQVSPLHFGNGTRLTVT.

This clonotype was seen many times. The genes are TRBV25-1 and TRBJ1-6; 7 bases line up with TRBD1. CDR1 and CDR2 (germline): MGHDK, SYGVNS. The CDR3 extends over 16 amino acids. The V and J ends lost 7 bases and 0 bases, in that order; junction bases with no gene match: 6. The CDR3 nucleotides read TGTGCCAGCACTTATCGACAGGGCTCCTATAATTCACCCCTCCACTTT. Translated: CASTYRQGSYNSPLHF.

This clonotype was found many times. The V call is TRBV12-3 or TRBV12-4, the J call TRBJ2-5; no reliable D call. With 1 base removed from V and 4 bases from J, the gap between germline ends came to 10 bases. The CDR3 length is 14 residues. For the CDR3, the DNA is TGTGCCAGCAGTTTAGGCCTATCGGGAGAGACCCAGTACTTC. Translation gives CASSLGLSGETQYF.

Worth noting for this clonotype: This likely comes from a read error, as the CDR3 has no conserved phenylalanine or tryptophan at its end. V gene TRBV29-1 combines with J gene TRBJ1-2; D is perhaps TRBD1 (6 bases). The V gene lost 8 bases and the J gene lost 7 bases, with 17 bases spanning the gap. This CDR3 region has 12 residues. Germline loops: CDR1 SQVTM, CDR2 ANQGSEA. The CDR3 loop is CSLAAGAGGYTL. CDR3 sequence (DNA): TGCAGCTTGGCCGCGGGGGCTGGTGGCTACACCCTC.

This clonotype showed up many times. J is TRBJ2-7 and V is TRBV20-1; no clear D gene. Germline CDR1 is DFQATT and CDR2 is SNEGSKA (reference sequence). CDR3 length equals 13 residues. Trimming left V 1 base short and J 6 bases short, with 13 bases between. CDR3 residues: CSARVGSEIEQYF. The CDR3 nucleotides are TGCAGTGCTAGAGTGGGCAGCGAGATCGAGCAGTACTTC.

The sample holds a few counts of this clonotype. The chain uses TRBV10-3 and TRBJ2-5; no definite D call. Germline V gives CDR1 ENHRY, CDR2 SYGVKD. The V gene lost 0 bases and the J gene lost 2 bases, with 7 bases spanning the gap. The CDR3 consists of 14 residues. The CDR3 here is CAISESPNQETQYF. The CDR3 coding sequence is TGTGCCATCAGTGAGTCTCCTAATCAAGAGACCCAGTACTTC.